This record looks at one TCR beta chain sequence and its context. The CDR3 length is 13 residues. J gave up 8 bases and V 7 bases, and 6 bases lay outside the gene matches. The V gene's germline CDR1 is SQVTM and CDR2 ANQGSEA. This entry comes from a study of blood T cell repertoires in COVID-19. At the level of the study: From T cells, B-cell-depleted T cells, or PBMCs came the material, which was cDNA or gDNA.

As processed by the authors: Nucleated cell counts were estimated from reference gene primer amplification. The assay was immunoSEQ multiplex PCR, and TCRdb's table has in-frame clones only and misses some. Clonal size and the V and J genes are those of that table, whereas D and trimming came from the DNA. Of 300,000 or so clones detected, 85% to 90% appear once; the ten largest clones hold about 9.4%. The TCR was taken from a woman under 30 who had recovered from COVID-19. This sequence joins TRBV29-1 and TRBJ1-4, with TRBD1 identical over 11 bases. The sequenced sample was PBMCs or T cells enriched from blood (not recorded which). The DNA of the CDR3 is TGCAGCGCCCGGACAGGGGGCGCAGAAAAACTGTTTTTT. Translating it yields CSARTGGAEKLFF.